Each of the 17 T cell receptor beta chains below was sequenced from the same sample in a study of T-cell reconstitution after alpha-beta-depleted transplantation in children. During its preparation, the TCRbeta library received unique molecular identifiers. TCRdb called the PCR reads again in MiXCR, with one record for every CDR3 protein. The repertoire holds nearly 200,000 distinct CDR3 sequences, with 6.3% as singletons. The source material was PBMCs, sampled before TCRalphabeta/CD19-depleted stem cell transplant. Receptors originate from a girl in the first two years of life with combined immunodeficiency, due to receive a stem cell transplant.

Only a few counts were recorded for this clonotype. Written as DNA, the CDR3 is TGCGCCAGCAGCCGCAGGGCGTCCCCGTTATATGAAAAACTGTTTTTT. Amino acids: CASSRRASPLYEKLFF. This chain connects TRBV5-1 to TRBJ1-4, with TRBD1 as a possible D gene (5 bases). V was cut by 4 bases and J by 6 bases, with 19 bases left in between. The germline gives CDR1 SGHRS, CDR2 YFSETQ. CDR3 length equals 16 residues.

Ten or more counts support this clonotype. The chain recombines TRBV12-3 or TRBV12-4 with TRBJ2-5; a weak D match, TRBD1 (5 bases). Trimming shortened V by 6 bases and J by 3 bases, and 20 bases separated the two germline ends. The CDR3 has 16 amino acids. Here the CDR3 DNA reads TGTGCCAGCAGCTCACCTTTTCAGGGCATGAAAGAGACCCAGTACTTC. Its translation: CASSSPFQGMKETQYF.

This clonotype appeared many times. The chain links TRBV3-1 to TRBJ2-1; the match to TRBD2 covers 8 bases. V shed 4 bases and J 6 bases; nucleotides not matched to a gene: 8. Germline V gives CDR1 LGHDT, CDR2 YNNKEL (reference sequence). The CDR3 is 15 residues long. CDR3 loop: CASSPRTSRRNEQFF. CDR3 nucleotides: TGTGCCAGCAGCCCGAGGACTAGCAGGCGCAATGAGCAGTTCTTC.

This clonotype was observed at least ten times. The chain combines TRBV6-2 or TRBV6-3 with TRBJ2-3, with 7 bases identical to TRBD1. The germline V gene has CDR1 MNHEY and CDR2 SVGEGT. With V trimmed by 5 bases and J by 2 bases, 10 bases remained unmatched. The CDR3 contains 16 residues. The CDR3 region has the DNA TGTGCCAGCAGTAAAAACAGGGGAACCACCACAGATACGCAGTATTTT. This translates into CASSKNRGTTTDTQYF.

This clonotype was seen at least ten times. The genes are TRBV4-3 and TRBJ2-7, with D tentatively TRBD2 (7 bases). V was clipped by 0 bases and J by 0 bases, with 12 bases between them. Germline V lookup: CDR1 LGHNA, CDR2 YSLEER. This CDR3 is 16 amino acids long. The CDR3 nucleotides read TGCGCCAGCAGCCAAGATCGGGGGGCCAGCTCCTACGAGCAGTACTTC. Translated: CASSQDRGASSYEQYF.

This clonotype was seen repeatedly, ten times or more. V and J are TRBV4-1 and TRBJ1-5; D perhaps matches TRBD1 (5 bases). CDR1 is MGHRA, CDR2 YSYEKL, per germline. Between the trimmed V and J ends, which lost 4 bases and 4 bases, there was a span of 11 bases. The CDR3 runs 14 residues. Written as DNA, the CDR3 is TGCGCCAGCAGCCGTGGGACGGAAAATCAGCCCCAGCATTTT. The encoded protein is CASSRGTENQPQHF.

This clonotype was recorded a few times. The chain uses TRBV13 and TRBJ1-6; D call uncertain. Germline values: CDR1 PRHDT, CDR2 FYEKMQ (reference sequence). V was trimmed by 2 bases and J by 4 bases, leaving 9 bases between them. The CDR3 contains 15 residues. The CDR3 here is CASSLRRFYNSPLHF. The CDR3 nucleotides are TGTGCCAGCAGCTTAAGAAGATTTTATAATTCACCCCTCCACTTT.

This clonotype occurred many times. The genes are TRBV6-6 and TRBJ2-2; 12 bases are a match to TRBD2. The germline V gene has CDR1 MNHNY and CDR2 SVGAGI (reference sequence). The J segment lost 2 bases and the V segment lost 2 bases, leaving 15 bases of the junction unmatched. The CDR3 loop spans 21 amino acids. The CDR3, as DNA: TGTGCCAGCAGTTACCCCGGTGGGCAGGGCGGACTAGCGGGAAACACCGGGGAGCTGTTTTTT. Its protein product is CASSYPGGQGGLAGNTGELFF.

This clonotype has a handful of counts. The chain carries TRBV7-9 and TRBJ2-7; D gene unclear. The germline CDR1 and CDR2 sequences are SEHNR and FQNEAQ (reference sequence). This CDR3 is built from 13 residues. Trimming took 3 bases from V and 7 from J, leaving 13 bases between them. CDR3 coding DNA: TGTGCCAGCAGCTTTGAATCGACCGGAGAGCAGTACTTC. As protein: CASSFESTGEQYF.

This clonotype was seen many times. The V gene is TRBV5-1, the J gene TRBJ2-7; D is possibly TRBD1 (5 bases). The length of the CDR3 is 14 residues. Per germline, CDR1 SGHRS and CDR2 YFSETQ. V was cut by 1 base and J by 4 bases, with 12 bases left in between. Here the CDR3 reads CASSLRGLNYEQYF. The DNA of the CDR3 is TGCGCCAGCAGCTTGAGGGGCCTCAATTACGAGCAGTACTTC.

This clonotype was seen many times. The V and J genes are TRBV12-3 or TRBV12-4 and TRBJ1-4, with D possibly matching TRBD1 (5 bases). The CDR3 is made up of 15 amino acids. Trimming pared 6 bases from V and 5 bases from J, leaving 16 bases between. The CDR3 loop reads CASSTADSRNEKLFF. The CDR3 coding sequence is TGTGCCAGCAGCACCGCTGACAGCAGGAATGAAAAACTGTTTTTT.

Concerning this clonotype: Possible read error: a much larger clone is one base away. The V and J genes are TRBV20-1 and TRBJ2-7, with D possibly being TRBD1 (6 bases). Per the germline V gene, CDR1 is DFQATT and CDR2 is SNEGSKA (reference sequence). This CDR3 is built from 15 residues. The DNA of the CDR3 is TGCTGTGCTAGAGGGGATGGGGACAAATACTACGAGCAGTACTTC. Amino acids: CCARGDGDKYYEQYF.

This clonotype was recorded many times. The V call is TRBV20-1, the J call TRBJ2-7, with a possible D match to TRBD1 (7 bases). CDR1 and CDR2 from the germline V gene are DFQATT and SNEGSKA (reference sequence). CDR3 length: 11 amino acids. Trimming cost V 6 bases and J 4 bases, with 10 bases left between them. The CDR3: CSASGGYEQYF. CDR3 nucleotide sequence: TGCAGTGCCTCAGGGGGGTACGAGCAGTACTTC.

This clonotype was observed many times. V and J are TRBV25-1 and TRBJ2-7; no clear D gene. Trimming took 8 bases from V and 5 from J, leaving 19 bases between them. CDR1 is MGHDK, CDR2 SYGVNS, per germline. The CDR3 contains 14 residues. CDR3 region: CASSPPRVPHEQYF. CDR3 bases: TGTGCCAGCTCCCCACCCCGGGTTCCCCACGAGCAGTACTTC.

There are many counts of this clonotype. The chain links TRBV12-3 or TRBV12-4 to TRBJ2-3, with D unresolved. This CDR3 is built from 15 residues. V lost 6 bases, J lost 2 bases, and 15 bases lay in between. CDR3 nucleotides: TGTGCCAGCAGCCAATCTGCGGATCCCACAGATACGCAGTATTTT. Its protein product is CASSQSADPTDTQYF.

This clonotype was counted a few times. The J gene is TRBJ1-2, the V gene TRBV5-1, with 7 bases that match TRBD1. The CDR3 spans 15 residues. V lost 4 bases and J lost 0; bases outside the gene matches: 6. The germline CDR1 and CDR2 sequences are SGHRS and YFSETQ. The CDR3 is CASSLDRDPNYGYTF. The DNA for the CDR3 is TGCGCCAGCAGCCTCGACAGGGACCCTAACTATGGCTACACCTTC.

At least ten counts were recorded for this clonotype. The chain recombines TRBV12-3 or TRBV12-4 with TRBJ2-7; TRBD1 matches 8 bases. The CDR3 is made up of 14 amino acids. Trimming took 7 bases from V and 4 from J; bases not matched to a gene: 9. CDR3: CASTLMGQEYEQYF. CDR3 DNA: TGTGCCAGCACCCTTATGGGACAGGAATACGAGCAGTACTTC.